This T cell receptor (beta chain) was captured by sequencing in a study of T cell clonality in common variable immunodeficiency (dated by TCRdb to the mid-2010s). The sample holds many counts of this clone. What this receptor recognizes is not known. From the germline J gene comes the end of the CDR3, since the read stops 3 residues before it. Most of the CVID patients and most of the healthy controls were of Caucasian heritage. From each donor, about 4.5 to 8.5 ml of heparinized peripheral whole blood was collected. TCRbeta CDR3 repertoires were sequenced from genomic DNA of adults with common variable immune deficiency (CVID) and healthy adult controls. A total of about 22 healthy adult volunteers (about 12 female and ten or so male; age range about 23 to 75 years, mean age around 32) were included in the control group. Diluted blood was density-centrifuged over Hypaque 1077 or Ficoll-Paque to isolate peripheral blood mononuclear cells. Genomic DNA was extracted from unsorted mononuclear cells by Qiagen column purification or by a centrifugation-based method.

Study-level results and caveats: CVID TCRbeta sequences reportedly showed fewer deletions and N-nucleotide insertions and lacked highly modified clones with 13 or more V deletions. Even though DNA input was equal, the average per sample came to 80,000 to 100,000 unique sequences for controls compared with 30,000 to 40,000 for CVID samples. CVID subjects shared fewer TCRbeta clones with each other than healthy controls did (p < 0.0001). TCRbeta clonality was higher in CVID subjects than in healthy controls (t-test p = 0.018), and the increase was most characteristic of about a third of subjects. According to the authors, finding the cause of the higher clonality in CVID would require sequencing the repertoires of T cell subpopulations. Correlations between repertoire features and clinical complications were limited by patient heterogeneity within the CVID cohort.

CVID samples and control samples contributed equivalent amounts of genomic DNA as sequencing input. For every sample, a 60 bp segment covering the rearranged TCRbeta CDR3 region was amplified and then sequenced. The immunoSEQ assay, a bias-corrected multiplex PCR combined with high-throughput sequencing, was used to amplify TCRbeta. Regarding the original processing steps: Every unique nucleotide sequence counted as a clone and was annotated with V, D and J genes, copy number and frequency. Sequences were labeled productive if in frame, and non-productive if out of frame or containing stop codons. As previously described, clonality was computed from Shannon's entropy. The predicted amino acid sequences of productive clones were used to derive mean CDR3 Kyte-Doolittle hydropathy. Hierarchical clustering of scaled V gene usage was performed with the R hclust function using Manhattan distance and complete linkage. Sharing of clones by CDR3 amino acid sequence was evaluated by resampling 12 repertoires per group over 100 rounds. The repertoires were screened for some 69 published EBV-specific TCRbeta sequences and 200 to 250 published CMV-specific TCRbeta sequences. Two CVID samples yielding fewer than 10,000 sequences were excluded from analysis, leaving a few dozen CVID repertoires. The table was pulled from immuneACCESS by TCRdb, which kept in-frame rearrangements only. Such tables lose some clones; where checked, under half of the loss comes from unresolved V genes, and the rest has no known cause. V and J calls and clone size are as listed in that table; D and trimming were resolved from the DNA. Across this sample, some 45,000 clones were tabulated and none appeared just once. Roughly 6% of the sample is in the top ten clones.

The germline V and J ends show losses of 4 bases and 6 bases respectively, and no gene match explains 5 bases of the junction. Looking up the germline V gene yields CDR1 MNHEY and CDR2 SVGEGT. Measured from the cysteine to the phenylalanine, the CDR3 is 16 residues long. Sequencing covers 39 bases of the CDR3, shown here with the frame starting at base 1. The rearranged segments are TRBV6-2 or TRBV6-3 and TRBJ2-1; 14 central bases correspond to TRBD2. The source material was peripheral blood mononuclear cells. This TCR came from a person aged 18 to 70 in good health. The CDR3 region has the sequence CASSSRLAGGGNEQFF. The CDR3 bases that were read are TGTGCCAGCAGTTCCCGACTAGCGGGGGGGGGCAATGAG.